The rows below give T cell receptor beta chains drawn from one sample of a study of cytomegalovirus exposure and HLA in healthy donors. The assay was immunoSEQ multiplex PCR, and TCRdb's table has in-frame clones only and misses some. The table for this sample gives about 210,000 clones. What was sequenced was PBMCs. All receptors derive from a woman aged 30 to 39 in good health and CMV-seropositive. The CDR3 runs from the conserved cysteine through the conserved F or W.

CASSAPRQDLNTEAFF TRBJ1-1 TRBV4-1
CASSSLDRGLGGYTF TRBJ1-2 TRBV11-2
CASSSLTSDLTYEQYF TRBJ2-7 TRBV11-2
CAISGGLAGTDTQYF TRBJ2-3 TRBV10-3
CASSLQGLVANTGELFF TRBJ2-2 TRBV5-8
CASSGGQADTIYF TRBJ1-3 TRBV9
CASSLLTDSRFNEQFF TRBJ2-1 TRBV5-5
CASSLRESGLNEQFF TRBJ2-1 TRBV5-1
CASSAPGQEFFRGANVLTF TRBJ2-6 TRBV5-1
CASSFSRSDEQYF TRBJ2-7 TRBV7-2
CAWKLPGGEKLFF TRBJ1-4 TRBV30
CASSGGLAGEQYF TRBJ2-7 TRBV9
CASSQDRVQQGRGYTF TRBJ1-2 TRBV4-2
CASRPSTGTEAFF TRBJ1-1 TRBV27
CASSLVIPPGRAGNTIYF TRBJ1-3 TRBV7-2
CASSQETASYNEQFF TRBJ2-1 TRBV4-2
CASSFRDRGEQYF TRBJ2-7 TRBV5-1
CATGPGLPSYEQYF TRBJ2-7 TRBV6-5
CASLTGANQPQHF TRBJ1-5 TRBV28
CAIKTSGYQETQYF TRBJ2-5 TRBV7-2
CASSPDWTNSPLHF TRBJ1-6 TRBV6-6
CASSLYRVDYGYTF TRBJ1-2 TRBV5-5
CASSSRQGGHQPQHF TRBJ1-5 TRBV5-6
CASSDGQGYGYTF TRBJ1-2 TRBV7-9
CASCPQSQETQYF TRBJ2-5 TRBV5-1
CASNRQGVSPLHF TRBJ1-6 TRBV19
CAISEERESYEQYF TRBJ2-7 TRBV10-3
CASSVGRRNEQFF TRBJ2-1 TRBV19
CASSLRGFAYEQYF TRBJ2-7 TRBV7-2
CAISESLAGNEQFF TRBJ2-1 TRBV10-3